The 6 T cell receptor beta chains given below trace back to one sample, sequenced in a study of blood T cell repertoires in COVID-19. Sequenced by immunoSEQ multiplex PCR; TCRdb stores in-frame clones only, minus some. The sample has 200,000 to 300,000 clones; 88% are singletons. The source material was peripheral blood. These receptors all come from a woman younger than 45 with acute or convalescent COVID-19.

This chain uses TRBV3-1 (or the pseudogene TRBV3-2) with TRBJ1-4, with D uncertain. The CDR3 sequence is 15 residues long. Germline values: CDR1 LGHDT, CDR2 YNNKEL (reference sequence). V was cut by 4 bases and J by 10 bases, with 19 bases left in between. The CDR3 spells CASSLIDGDRGKLFF. The CDR3 DNA is TGTGCCAGCAGCCTCATCGATGGGGATCGGGGAAAACTGTTTTTT.

This rearrangement joins TRBV6-6 to TRBJ1-6; 8 nucleotides line up with TRBD1. This CDR3 region has 14 residues. CDR1 is MNHNY, CDR2 SVGAGI, per germline (reference sequence). V trimming: 8 bases; J trimming: 8 bases; junction bases outside the gene matches: 8. The CDR3 protein is CASVPGQVDSPLHF. The DNA of the CDR3 is TGTGCCAGCGTGCCGGGACAGGTAGATTCACCCCTCCACTTT.

The genes are TRBV5-6 and TRBJ1-2; TRBD1 is a possible D gene (6 bases). This CDR3 comprises 15 residues. Trimming shortened V by 0 bases and J by 6 bases, and 15 bases separated the two germline ends. Germline V lookup: CDR1 SGHDT, CDR2 YYEEEE. The CDR3 nucleotides read TGTGCCAGCAGCTTGGTAGGGTCAGGGGCGCATGGCTACACCTTC. This codes for CASSLVGSGAHGYTF.

Here the CDR3 DNA reads TGTGCCAGCAGTTACGGCAGGGATGGGGCCAACGTCCTGACTTTC. Protein: CASSYGRDGANVLTF. V and J are TRBV6-5 and TRBJ2-6, with D possibly matching TRBD1 (5 bases). The V gene lost 2 bases and the J gene lost 3 bases, with 8 bases spanning the gap. The V gene's germline CDR1 is MNHEY and CDR2 SVGAGI. There are 15 residues in the CDR3.

This clone appeared a single time. The V and J genes are TRBV18 and TRBJ2-1, with 15 positions matching TRBD2. Looked up from germline, CDR1 is KGHSH and CDR2 is LQKENI. The CDR3 consists of 16 residues. The ends lost 3 bases at V and 12 bases at J; junction bases unmatched: 9. Written as DNA, the CDR3 is TGTGCCAGCTCACCGAGGACTAGCGGGAGGGCCATACGGCAGTTCTTC. Protein product: CASSPRTSGRAIRQFF.

The V and J genes are TRBV9 and TRBJ2-1; maybe TRBD2 (7 bases). This CDR3 is 14 amino acids long. The V end was cut by 4 bases, the J end by 9 bases, with 17 bases between. CDR1 and CDR2 from the germline V gene are SGDLS and YYNGEE. In nucleotides, the CDR3 is TGTGCCAGCAGCAGGGGGAGGGCCGGGCCTGAGCAGTTCTTC. Residues: CASSRGRAGPEQFF.